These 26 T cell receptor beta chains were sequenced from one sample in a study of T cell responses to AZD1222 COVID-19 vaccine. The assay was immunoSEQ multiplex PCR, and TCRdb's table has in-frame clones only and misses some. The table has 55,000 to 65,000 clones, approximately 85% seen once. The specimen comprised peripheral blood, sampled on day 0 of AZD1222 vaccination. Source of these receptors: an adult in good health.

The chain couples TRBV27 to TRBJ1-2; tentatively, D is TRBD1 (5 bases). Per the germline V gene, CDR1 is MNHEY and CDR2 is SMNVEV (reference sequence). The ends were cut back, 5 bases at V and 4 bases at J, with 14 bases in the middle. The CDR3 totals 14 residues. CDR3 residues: CASSPRGGVYGYTF. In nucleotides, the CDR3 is TGTGCCAGCAGTCCCCGGGGAGGGGTCTATGGCTACACCTTC.

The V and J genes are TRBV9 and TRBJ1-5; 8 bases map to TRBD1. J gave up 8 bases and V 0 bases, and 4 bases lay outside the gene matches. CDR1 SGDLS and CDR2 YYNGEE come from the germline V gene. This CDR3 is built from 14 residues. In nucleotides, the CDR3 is TGTGCCAGCAGCGTAGGACAGGGGATCGAGCCCCAGCATTTT. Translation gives CASSVGQGIEPQHF.

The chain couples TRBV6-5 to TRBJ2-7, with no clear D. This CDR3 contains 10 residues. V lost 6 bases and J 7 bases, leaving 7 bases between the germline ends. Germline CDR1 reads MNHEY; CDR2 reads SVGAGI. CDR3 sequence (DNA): TGTGCCAGCAGGGGGATTGAGCAGTACTTC. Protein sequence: CASRGIEQYF.

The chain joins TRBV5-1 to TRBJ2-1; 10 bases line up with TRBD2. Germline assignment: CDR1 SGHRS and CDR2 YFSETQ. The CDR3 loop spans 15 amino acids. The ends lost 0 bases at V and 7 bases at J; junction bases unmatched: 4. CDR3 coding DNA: TGCGCCAGCAGCTTGGAGCGGGGGGGCCTGAATGAGCAGTTCTTC. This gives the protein CASSLERGGLNEQFF.

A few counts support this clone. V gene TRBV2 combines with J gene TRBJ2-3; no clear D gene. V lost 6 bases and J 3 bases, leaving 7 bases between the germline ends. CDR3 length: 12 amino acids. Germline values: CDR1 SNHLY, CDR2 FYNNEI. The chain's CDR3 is CASSSGTDTQYF. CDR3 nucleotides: TGTGCCAGCAGCTCGGGTACAGATACGCAGTATTTT.

Here the CDR3 reads CASSWIGPGCNQPQHF. DNA of the CDR3: TGTGCCAGCAGCTGGATCGGACCGGGATGCAATCAGCCCCAGCATTTT. The V and J genes are TRBV7-3 and TRBJ1-5; no firm D call. Germline CDR1 and CDR2: SGHTA and FQGTGA. There are 16 residues in the CDR3. The ends were cut back, 4 bases at V and 2 bases at J, with 15 bases in the middle.

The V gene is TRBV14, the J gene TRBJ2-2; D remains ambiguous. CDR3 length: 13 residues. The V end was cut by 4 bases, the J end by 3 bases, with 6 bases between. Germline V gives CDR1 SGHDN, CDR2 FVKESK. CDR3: CASSLTYTGELFF. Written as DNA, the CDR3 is TGTGCCAGCAGCCTCACTTACACCGGGGAGCTGTTTTTT.

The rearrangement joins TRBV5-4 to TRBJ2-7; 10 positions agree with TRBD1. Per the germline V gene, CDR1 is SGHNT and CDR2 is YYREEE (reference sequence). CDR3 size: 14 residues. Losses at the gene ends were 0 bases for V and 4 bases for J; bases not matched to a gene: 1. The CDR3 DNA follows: TGTGCCAGCAGCTTGGTGGGACAGGGGTACGAGCAGTACTTC. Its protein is CASSLVGQGYEQYF.

The CDR3 DNA follows: TGTGCCAGCAGTTACTCAAAGCTTACTAGCAATCAGCCCCAGCATTTT. Its protein is CASSYSKLTSNQPQHF. J is TRBJ1-5 and V is TRBV6-5; D is uncertain. Germline V gene data show CDR1 as MNHEY and CDR2 as SVGAGI. The V and J ends lost 0 bases and 0 bases respectively, with 9 bases between them. The CDR3 spans 16 residues.

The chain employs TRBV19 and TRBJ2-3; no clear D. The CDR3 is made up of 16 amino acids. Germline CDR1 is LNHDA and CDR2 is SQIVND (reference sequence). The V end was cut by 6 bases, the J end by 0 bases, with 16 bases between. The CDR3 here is CASSPLRSSSTDTQYF. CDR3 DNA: TGTGCCAGTAGCCCCCTAAGGAGTTCTAGCACAGATACGCAGTATTTT.

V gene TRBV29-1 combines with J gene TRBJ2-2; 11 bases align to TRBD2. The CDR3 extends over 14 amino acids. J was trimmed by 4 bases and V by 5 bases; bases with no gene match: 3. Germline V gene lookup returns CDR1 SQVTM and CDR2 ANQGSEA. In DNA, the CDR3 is TGCAGCGTTCGACTAGCGGGGAGCACCGGGGAGCTGTTTTTT. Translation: CSVRLAGSTGELFF.

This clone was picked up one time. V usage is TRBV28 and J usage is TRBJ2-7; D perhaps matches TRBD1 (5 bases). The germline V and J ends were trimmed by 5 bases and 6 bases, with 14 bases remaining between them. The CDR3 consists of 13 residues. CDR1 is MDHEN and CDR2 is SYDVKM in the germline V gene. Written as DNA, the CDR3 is TGTGCCAGCAGTCCCTCCAGGGTGAGCGAGCAGTACTTC. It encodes CASSPSRVSEQYF.

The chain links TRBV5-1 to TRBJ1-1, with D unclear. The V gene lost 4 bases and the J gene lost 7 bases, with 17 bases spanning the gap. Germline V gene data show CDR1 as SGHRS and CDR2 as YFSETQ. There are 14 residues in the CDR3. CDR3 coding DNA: TGCGCCAGCAGCCAAATAGAGGGTGTCCGTGAAGCTTTCTTT. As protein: CASSQIEGVREAFF.

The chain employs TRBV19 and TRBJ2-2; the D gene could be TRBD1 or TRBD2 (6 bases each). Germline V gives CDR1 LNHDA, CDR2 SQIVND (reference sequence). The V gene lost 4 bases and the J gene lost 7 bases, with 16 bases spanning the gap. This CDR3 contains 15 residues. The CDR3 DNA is TGTGCCAGTAGTACCTTTCCCAGGGGAGGCGGGGAGCTGTTTTTT. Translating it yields CASSTFPRGGGELFF. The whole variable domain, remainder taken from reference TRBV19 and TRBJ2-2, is DGGITQSPKYLFRKEGQNVTLSCEQNLNHDAMYWYRQDPGQGLRLIYYSQIVNDFQKGDIAEGYSVSREKKESFPLTVTSAQKNPTAFYLCASSTFPRGGGELFFGEGSRLTVL.

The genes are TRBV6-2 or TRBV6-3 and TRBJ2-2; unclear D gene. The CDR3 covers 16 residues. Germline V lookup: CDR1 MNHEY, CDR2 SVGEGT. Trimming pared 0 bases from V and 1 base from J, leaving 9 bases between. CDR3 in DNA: TGTGCCAGCAGTTACTCGTACTCAGGGAACACCGGGGAGCTGTTTTTT. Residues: CASSYSYSGNTGELFF.

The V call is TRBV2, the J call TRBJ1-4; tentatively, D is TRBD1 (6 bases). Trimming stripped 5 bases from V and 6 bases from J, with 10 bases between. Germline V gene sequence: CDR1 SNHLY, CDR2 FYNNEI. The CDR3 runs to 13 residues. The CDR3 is CASSPGADEKLFF. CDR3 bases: TGTGCCAGCAGTCCAGGGGCAGATGAAAAACTGTTTTTT.

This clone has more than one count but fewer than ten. Here the CDR3 reads CARRKGPYEQYF. In nucleotides, the CDR3 is TGTGCCAGAAGAAAGGGTCCCTACGAGCAGTACTTC. The rearrangement uses TRBV6-5 and TRBJ2-7; D is undetermined. Trimming removed 9 bases at V and 2 bases at J, with 11 bases between. The CDR3 consists of 12 residues. Germline V gene lookup returns CDR1 MNHEY and CDR2 SVGAGI.

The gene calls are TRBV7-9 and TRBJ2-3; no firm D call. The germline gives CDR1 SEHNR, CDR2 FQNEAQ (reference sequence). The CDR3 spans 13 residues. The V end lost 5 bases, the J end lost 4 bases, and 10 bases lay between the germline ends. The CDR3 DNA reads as TGTGCCAGCAGCCCGATAGTCCCAGATACGCAGTATTTT. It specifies CASSPIVPDTQYF.

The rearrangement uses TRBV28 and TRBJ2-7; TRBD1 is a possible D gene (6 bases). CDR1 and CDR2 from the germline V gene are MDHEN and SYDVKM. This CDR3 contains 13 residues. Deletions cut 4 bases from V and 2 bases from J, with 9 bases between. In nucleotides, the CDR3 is TGTGCCAGCAGTTCAGGGGCCCCCTACGAGCAGTACTTC. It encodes CASSSGAPYEQYF.

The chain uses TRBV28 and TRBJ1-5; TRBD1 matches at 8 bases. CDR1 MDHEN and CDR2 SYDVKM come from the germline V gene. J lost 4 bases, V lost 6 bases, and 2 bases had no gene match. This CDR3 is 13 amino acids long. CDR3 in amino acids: CASRDRANQPQHF. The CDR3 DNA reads TGTGCCAGCAGGGACAGGGCTAATCAGCCCCAGCATTTT.

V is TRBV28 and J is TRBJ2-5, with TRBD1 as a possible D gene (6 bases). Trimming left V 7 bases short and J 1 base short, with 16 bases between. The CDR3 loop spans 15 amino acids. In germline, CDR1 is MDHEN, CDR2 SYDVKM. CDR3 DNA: TGTGCCAGCACCACTGTGATGGGGGCCCAAGAGACCCAGTACTTC. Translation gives CASTTVMGAQETQYF.

The CDR3 protein is CASSELGLGSPQHF. CDR3 nucleotides: TGTGCCAGCAGTGAACTGGGCCTGGGGTCCCCCCAGCATTTT. The rearrangement uses TRBV6-1 and TRBJ1-5; D remains ambiguous. Germline CDR1 is MNHNS and CDR2 is SASEGT. This CDR3 contains 14 residues. Trimming left V 2 bases short and J 10 bases short, with 15 bases between.

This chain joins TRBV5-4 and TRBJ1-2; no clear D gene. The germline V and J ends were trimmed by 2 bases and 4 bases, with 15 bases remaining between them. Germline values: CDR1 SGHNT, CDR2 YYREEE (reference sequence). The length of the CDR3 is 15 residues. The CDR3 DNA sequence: TGTGCCAGCAGCTTTGAGAATCAGGACCCCTATGGCTACACCTTC. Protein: CASSFENQDPYGYTF.

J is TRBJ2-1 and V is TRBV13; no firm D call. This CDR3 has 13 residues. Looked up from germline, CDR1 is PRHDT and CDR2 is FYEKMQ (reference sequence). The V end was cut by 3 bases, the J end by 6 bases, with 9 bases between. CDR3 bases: TGTGCCAGCAGCTTGAGGACCTTCAATGAGCAGTTCTTC. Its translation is CASSLRTFNEQFF.

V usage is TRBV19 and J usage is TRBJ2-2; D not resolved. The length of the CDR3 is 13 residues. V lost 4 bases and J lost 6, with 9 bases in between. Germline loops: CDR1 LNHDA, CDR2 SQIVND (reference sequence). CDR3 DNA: TGTGCCAGTAGTAGCCGGAGATCCGGGGAGCTGTTTTTT. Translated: CASSSRRSGELFF.

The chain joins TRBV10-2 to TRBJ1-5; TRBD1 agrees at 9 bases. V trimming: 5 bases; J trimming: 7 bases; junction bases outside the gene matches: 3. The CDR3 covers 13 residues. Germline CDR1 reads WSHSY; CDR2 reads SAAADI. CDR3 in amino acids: CASSQGQGQPQHF. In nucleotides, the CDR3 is TGCGCCAGCAGTCAGGGACAGGGCCAGCCCCAGCATTTT.